This record covers a single T cell receptor beta chain. Trimming removed 3 bases at V and 7 bases at J, with 13 bases between. The germline CDR1 and CDR2 sequences are SGHRS and YFSETQ. The CDR3 runs to 13 residues. Only in-frame clones appear in the TCRdb table, and some are missing; sequencing was by immunoSEQ multiplex PCR. The sample includes about 180,000 clones, more than 70% of them seen just once. The data derive from a study of blood T cell repertoires in COVID-19. Overall study context: From the United States, Italy and Spain came samples of acute and convalescent COVID-19.

This rearrangement joins TRBV5-1 to TRBJ2-5; D may be TRBD1 (5 bases). Sequencing was done on a sample of peripheral blood. The clonotype was recovered from a woman in her twenties or thirties with acute or convalescent COVID-19. The CDR3: CASSSMPTGTQYF. The CDR3 DNA follows: TGCGCCAGCAGCTCGATGCCTACAGGGACCCAGTACTTC.